These T cell receptor beta chains were read from a single sample in a study of CD8+ T cells in alopecia areata. Measured with immunoSEQ multiplex PCR; TCRdb has only the in-frame clones, and not every one. This table has 110,000 or so clones, around two fifths appearing once. Sequencing was done on a sample of CD4+ T cells sorted from blood. The receptors come from a human donor with alopecia areata. CDR3s include the opening cysteine and the closing phenylalanine or tryptophan. The D gene is left open where the match is weak. Not all rows give a size; the values are once, few, many and, for expanded clones, a class.

-,TRBJ2-1,once,TRBV5-1,TGCGCCAGCAGCTTGGGACAGAAGTACAATGAGCAGTTCTTC,CASSLGQKYNEQFF
-,TRBJ2-7,few,TRBV29-1,TGCAGCGTTCGAGGGGGGCTCTCCTACGAGCAGTACTTC,CSVRGGLSYEQYF
-,TRBJ1-2,once,TRBV25-1,TGTGCCGCCATTGTATGGATCTATGGCTACACCTTC,CAAIVWIYGYTF
-,TRBJ2-1,few,TRBV6-1,TGTGCCAGCAGTGGGTACCATGAGCAGTTCTTC,CASSGYHEQFF
-,TRBJ2-5,-,TRBV7-2,TGTGCCAGCAGCATACCTATTTCAGGGTCAGAGACCCAGTACTTC,CASSIPISGSETQYF
-,TRBJ2-5,few,TRBV29-1,TGCAGCGTATCCCCCAGGGGGGGTACTCACCAAGAGACCCAGTACTTC,CSVSPRGGTHQETQYF
-,TRBJ2-3,few,TRBV29-1,TGCAGCGTTGACGACTCACCCACAGATACGCAGTATTTT,CSVDDSPTDTQYF
-,TRBJ2-1,few,TRBV19,TGTGCCAGTAGTGGAGTGGGGGGGCTGTCCTACAATGAGCAGTTCTTC,CASSGVGGLSYNEQFF
-,TRBJ2-4,-,TRBV30,TGTGCCTGGAGTCGACAGGCAAGAAACATTCAGTACTTC,CAWSRQARNIQYF
-,TRBJ1-1,few,TRBV29-1,TGCAGCGTTAATGACAGGCAGTACACTGAAGCTTTCTTT,CSVNDRQYTEAFF
-,TRBJ2-2,-,TRBV7-3,TGTGCCAGCAGCTTATCGGGGAAGACCGGGGAGCTGTTTTTT,CASSLSGKTGELFF
-,TRBJ1-1,-,TRBV5-1,TGCGCCAGCAGCTTGGCCCCGGACACTGAAGCTTTCTTT,CASSLAPDTEAFF
TRBD1,TRBJ1-2,few,TRBV29-1,TGCAGCGTTGACACAGGGGGCGGCTATGGCTACACCTTC,CSVDTGGGYGYTF
-,TRBJ2-5,-,TRBV6-6,TGTGCCAGCAAGGACCCGGGGCTTGAGACCCAGTACTTC,CASKDPGLETQYF
-,TRBJ1-1,few,TRBV29-1,TGCAGCGTTGATAGGGTCATGAACACTGAAGCTTTCTTT,CSVDRVMNTEAFF
TRBD2,TRBJ2-1,-,TRBV30,TGTGCCTGGAGTGGACTAGCGGGAGGTTATGAGCAGTTCTTC,CAWSGLAGGYEQFF